The 28 T cell receptor beta chains below were found in one sample sequenced in a study of T cells in Graves' hyperthyroidism and ophthalmopathy (dated by TCRdb to about 2019). The library was made by multiplex PCR. The sequencer listed for this sample is Illumina HiSeq 2000. The TCR beta CDR3 regions were amplified from RNA transcripts. The first round of RT-PCR for the TCR CDR3 was performed with the HTBI primer set and the Qiagen OneStep RT-PCR kit. TCRdb reprocessing: public reads trimmed at Q25 with fastp, clones called with MiXCR, in-frame beta chains kept. Rows are combined by CDR3 protein, so each entry shows the most common genes and DNA. In this sample the table shows some 740,000 distinct CDR3 sequences, 12% to 15% of which occur a single time. Of the sample, 10% to 13% is held by the ten largest clones. The sequenced material came from blood. The source of these receptors is a woman aged 18-30 years with Graves' hyperthyroidism.

In the case of this clonotype: This sequence may be a read error, since a much larger clone differs from it by one base. The V and J genes are TRBV5-5 and TRBJ2-3; the match to TRBD2 covers 13 bases. The CDR3 runs 15 residues. Germline CDR1 and CDR2: SGHKS and YYEKEE (reference sequence). Losses at the gene ends were 5 bases for V and 6 bases for J; bases not matched to a gene: 6. CDR3 DNA: TGTGCCAGCAGGTGGACTAGCGGGAGACGTGATACGCAGTATTTT. This encodes CASRWTSGRRDTQYF. Together with reference TRBV5-5 and TRBJ2-3, the CDR3 gives the full variable domain: DAGVTQSPTHLIKTRGQQVTLRCSPISGHKSVSWYQQVLGQGPQFIFQYYEKEERGRGNFPDRFSARQFPNYSSELNVNALLLGDSALYLCASRWTSGRRDTQYFGPGTRLTVL.

This clonotype was seen a handful of times. The chain has TRBV7-2 and TRBJ2-5; D not resolved. Looked up from germline, CDR1 is SGHTA and CDR2 is FQGNSA. This CDR3 has 13 amino acids. Trimming stripped 4 bases from V and 7 bases from J, with 13 bases between. The CDR3 protein is CASSSPSYGTQYF. As DNA, the CDR3 is TGTGCCAGCAGCTCGCCTAGTTATGGGACCCAGTACTTC.

The sample holds a few counts of this clonotype. At one of its ends the junction is not consistent with the germline gene, which may arise from a read error. The V call is TRBV10-3, the J call TRBJ2-3; TRBD1 aligns across 9 bases. This CDR3 is 16 amino acids long. From germline, CDR1 is ENHRY and CDR2 SYGVKD. The CDR3 reads CVISQLGTGSADTQYF. The CDR3 DNA is TGTGTCATCAGTCAGCTCGGGACAGGGTCCGCAGATACGCAGTATTTT.

This clonotype occurred many times. The chain recombines TRBV30 with TRBJ1-5; 10 bases agree with TRBD1. Germline V CDR1 and CDR2: GTSNPN, SVGIG (reference sequence). The CDR3 is made up of 12 amino acids. V was clipped by 7 bases and J by 7 bases; unmatched bases: 4. DNA of the CDR3: TGTGCCTATGGGGACAGGGGCCAGCCCCAGCATTTT. This codes for CAYGDRGQPQHF.

This clonotype was seen many times. The V call is TRBV7-9, the J call TRBJ2-5; no firm D call. There are 13 residues in the CDR3. The germline CDR1 and CDR2 sequences are SEHNR and FQNEAQ (reference sequence). Trimming stripped 5 bases from V and 4 bases from J, with 11 bases between. The CDR3 spells CASSPRSGETQYF. Written as DNA, the CDR3 is TGTGCCAGCAGCCCGAGATCCGGAGAGACCCAGTACTTC.

The chain couples TRBV12-3 or TRBV12-4 to TRBJ2-6; possible D gene TRBD2, 5 bases. The CDR3 extends over 15 amino acids. Between the trimmed V and J ends, which lost 6 bases and 2 bases, there was a span of 11 bases. The CDR3 region has the DNA TGTGCCAGCAGCCCTAACGGGGCTGGGGCCAACGTCCTGACTTTC. This gives the protein CASSPNGAGANVLTF.

The table lists this clonotype with a few counts. This chain connects TRBV27 to TRBJ1-5, with D hard to call. Trimming took off 6 bases at V and 0 bases at J, with 15 bases between the two ends. CDR1 is MNHEY and CDR2 is SMNVEV in the germline V gene (reference sequence). This CDR3 has 16 amino acids. CDR3 protein: CASSPTGPYSNQPQHF. In DNA form, the CDR3 reads TGTGCCAGCAGCCCTACCGGACCTTATAGCAATCAGCCCCAGCATTTT.

This clonotype was observed at least ten times. The gene calls are TRBV11-2 and TRBJ2-1; D ambiguous. V dropped 2 bases and J dropped 0 bases, with 11 bases sitting between them. Germline CDR1 SGHAT, CDR2 FQNNGV. This CDR3 spans 16 amino acids. The CDR3: CASSLYPISSYNEQFF. The CDR3 coding sequence is TGTGCCAGCAGCTTATACCCCATAAGCTCCTACAATGAGCAGTTCTTC.

This clonotype was detected only a few times. The gene calls are TRBV13 and TRBJ2-3; 8 bases are a match to TRBD1. J gave up 2 bases and V 5 bases, and 6 bases lay outside the gene matches. The CDR3 has 15 amino acids. The germline CDR1 and CDR2 sequences are PRHDT and FYEKMQ (reference sequence). This CDR3 reads CASSGGQALTDTQYF. Written as DNA, the CDR3 is TGTGCCAGCAGCGGGGGACAGGCCCTCACAGATACGCAGTATTTT.

This clonotype was seen just once. The chain couples TRBV5-6 to TRBJ2-7; 8 bases match TRBD1. The assigned J gene may be wrong: the sequence end matches TRBJ2-1 better. The CDR3 consists of 14 residues. CDR1 is SGHDT, CDR2 YYEEEE, per germline. CDR3 sequence reads: CASSSGTGNYEQFF. The CDR3 DNA follows: TGTGCCAGCAGCAGTGGGACAGGAAACTACGAGCAGTTCTTC.

The rearrangement joins TRBV4-3 to TRBJ1-1, with D perhaps matching TRBD1 (5 bases). Germline values: CDR1 LGHNA, CDR2 YSLEER. Trimming took off 0 bases at V and 2 bases at J, with 10 bases between the two ends. This CDR3 is 15 amino acids long. CDR3 protein: CASSQDWDGNTEAFF. The CDR3 nucleotides read TGCGCCAGCAGCCAAGACTGGGACGGCAACACTGAAGCTTTCTTT.

This clonotype was counted many times. The gene calls are TRBV13 and TRBJ2-7; no clear D gene. V lost 2 bases and J 3 bases, leaving 11 bases between the germline ends. The length of the CDR3 is 14 residues. Germline V lookup: CDR1 PRHDT, CDR2 FYEKMQ (reference sequence). The CDR3 spells CASSLRAGNYEQYF. CDR3 DNA sequence: TGTGCCAGCAGCTTACGTGCCGGAAACTACGAGCAGTACTTC.

The chain joins TRBV16 to TRBJ1-4; 9 nucleotides line up with TRBD1. The CDR3 consists of 17 residues. Germline values: CDR1 KGHSY, CDR2 FQNENV. V shed 4 bases, J shed 2 bases, and the junction held 8 bases outside the gene matches. The CDR3 bases are TGTGCCAGCAGCCGTGGGGGACAGGGATGGACTAATGAAAAACTGTTTTTT. Its protein product is CASSRGGQGWTNEKLFF.

This clonotype was seen a handful of times. The chain joins TRBV29-1 to TRBJ2-2; D ambiguous. Germline V CDR1 and CDR2: SQVTM, ANQGSEA. V lost 0 bases to trimming and J lost 8 bases, with 4 bases between them. The CDR3 totals 11 residues. The CDR3 spells CSVEEIGELFF. The CDR3 nucleotides read TGCAGCGTTGAAGAGATAGGGGAGCTGTTTTTT.

This clonotype was seen a single time. The chain combines TRBV7-2 with TRBJ1-1; the D gene is possibly TRBD1 (6 bases). V lost 1 base and J lost 3, with 15 bases in between. The germline V gene has CDR1 SGHTA and CDR2 FQGNSA. This CDR3 region has 16 residues. This CDR3 is CASSLEARRGDTEAFF. The CDR3 coding sequence is TGTGCCAGCAGCTTAGAAGCCCGCAGGGGCGACACTGAAGCTTTCTTT.

The genes are TRBV27 and TRBJ2-5; 9 positions agree with TRBD2. V was clipped by 5 bases and J by 5 bases; unmatched bases: 12. This CDR3 spans 16 amino acids. CDR1 MNHEY and CDR2 SMNVEV come from the germline V gene (reference sequence). The CDR3 sequence is CASSPLAGPTWETQYF. The CDR3 nucleotides are TGTGCCAGCAGTCCGCTAGCGGGGCCCACGTGGGAGACCCAGTACTTC.

This clonotype occurred many times. This chain uses TRBV2 with TRBJ2-1; TRBD2 agrees at 11 bases. Germline CDR1 and CDR2: SNHLY and FYNNEI. CDR3 length: 15 amino acids. V was pared by 8 bases and J by 7 bases, with 10 bases of the junction left unmatched. The CDR3 region is CASRRTSGPRNEQFF. The CDR3 bases are TGTGCCAGCCGGAGGACTAGCGGGCCTCGGAATGAGCAGTTCTTC.

The chain is built from TRBV15 and TRBJ2-4; 8 positions agree with TRBD2. With V trimmed by 0 bases and J by 0 bases, 1 base remained unmatched. This CDR3 is 16 amino acids long. Per germline, CDR1 LNHNV and CDR2 YYDKDF (reference sequence). The CDR3 DNA reads TGTGCCACCAGCAGAGAAGCGGGGGTAGCCAAAAACATTCAGTACTTC. Translation: CATSREAGVAKNIQYF.

Only one count was recorded for this clonotype. The chain employs TRBV24-1 and TRBJ2-1; D not certain. V was trimmed by 5 bases and J by 8 bases, leaving 9 bases between them. CDR1 and CDR2 from the germline V gene are KGHDR and SFDVKD. The CDR3 length is 12 residues. The CDR3 DNA reads TGTGCCACCAGTGGCCCAATGGATGAGCAGTTCTTC. Translation gives CATSGPMDEQFF.

This clonotype was counted at least ten times. The V gene is TRBV28, the J gene TRBJ2-5; D is possibly TRBD2 (6 bases). The germline V gene has CDR1 MDHEN and CDR2 SYDVKM. The V end lost 6 bases, the J end lost 4 bases, and 18 bases lay between the germline ends. The CDR3 covers 15 residues. The CDR3 DNA reads as TGTGCCAGCAGGCCACGTGGGCTAGCGAGAGAGACCCAGTACTTC. Protein product: CASRPRGLARETQYF.

This clonotype has at least ten counts. The rearrangement uses TRBV11-2 and TRBJ2-4, with D maybe TRBD2 (5 bases). V was trimmed by 9 bases and J by 0 bases, leaving 12 bases between them. The length of the CDR3 is 14 residues. Germline values: CDR1 SGHAT, CDR2 FQNNGV. The DNA of the CDR3 is TGTGCCAGTAGAGGACTGCTAGCCAAAAACATTCAGTACTTC. As protein: CASRGLLAKNIQYF.

Ten or more counts support this clonotype. The chain uses TRBV9 and TRBJ2-5, with a weak D call TRBD1 (5 bases). With 3 bases removed from V and 5 bases from J, the gap between germline ends came to 14 bases. In germline, CDR1 is SGDLS, CDR2 YYNGEE. CDR3 size: 14 residues. The CDR3 DNA reads as TGTGCCAGCAGCGGCAGGGTTCCCCAGGAGACCCAGTACTTC. It specifies CASSGRVPQETQYF.

The chain recombines TRBV6-1 with TRBJ2-1; D not certain. V dropped 5 bases and J dropped 3 bases, with 14 bases sitting between them. CDR3 length: 15 amino acids. CDR1 MNHNS and CDR2 SASEGT come from the germline V gene. The chain's CDR3 is CASSYGAPHYNEQFF. The CDR3 DNA follows: TGTGCCAGCAGTTACGGAGCGCCTCACTACAATGAGCAGTTCTTC.

The CDR3 sequence: CASSGLAPSSYNEQFF. The CDR3, as DNA: TGTGCCAGCAGTGGACTAGCGCCGAGCTCCTACAATGAGCAGTTCTTC. V gene TRBV7-9 combines with J gene TRBJ2-1; 9 nucleotides line up with TRBD2. J lost 0 bases, V lost 6 bases, and 6 bases had no gene match. Germline values: CDR1 SEHNR, CDR2 FQNEAQ (reference sequence). This CDR3 comprises 16 residues.

This clonotype was detected many times. The chain links TRBV6-5 to TRBJ2-5; D not resolved. In germline, CDR1 is MNHEY, CDR2 SVGAGI. V dropped 0 bases and J dropped 2 bases, with 10 bases sitting between them. The CDR3 runs to 15 residues. The CDR3 coding sequence is TGTGCCAGCAGTTACTCGTGGGCCCTTCAAGAGACCCAGTACTTC. It codes for CASSYSWALQETQYF.

A note on this clonotype: A much larger clone lies one base from this, so it may be a read error. The CDR3 region is CASSPVGSHEQYF. In nucleotides, the CDR3 is TGTGCCAGCTCACCAGTCGGGTCCCACGAGCAGTACTTC. The chain employs TRBV18 and TRBJ2-7; D uncertain. V lost 2 bases to trimming and J lost 5 bases, with 10 bases between them. CDR3 length equals 13 residues. Germline V gene sequence: CDR1 KGHSH, CDR2 LQKENI.

In its sample, this clonotype was seen a few times. V and J are TRBV4-1 and TRBJ2-5; D gene ambiguous. Germline-derived CDR1 and CDR2 are MGHRA and YSYEKL. The germline V and J ends were trimmed by 1 base and 4 bases, with 10 bases remaining between them. This CDR3 has 14 amino acids. The CDR3 DNA is TGCGCCAGCAGCCAAGTTAGGGATGTAGAGACCCAGTACTTC. As protein: CASSQVRDVETQYF.

This clonotype was seen repeatedly, ten times or more. This sequence joins TRBV7-9 and TRBJ2-5; possible D gene TRBD1, 5 bases. This CDR3 spans 13 amino acids. Germline CDR1 is SEHNR and CDR2 is FQNEAQ (reference sequence). The V end was cut by 5 bases, the J end by 7 bases, with 14 bases between. CDR3 residues: CASSSAQGGTQYF. CDR3 nucleotides: TGTGCCAGCAGCAGTGCCCAGGGCGGGACCCAGTACTTC.